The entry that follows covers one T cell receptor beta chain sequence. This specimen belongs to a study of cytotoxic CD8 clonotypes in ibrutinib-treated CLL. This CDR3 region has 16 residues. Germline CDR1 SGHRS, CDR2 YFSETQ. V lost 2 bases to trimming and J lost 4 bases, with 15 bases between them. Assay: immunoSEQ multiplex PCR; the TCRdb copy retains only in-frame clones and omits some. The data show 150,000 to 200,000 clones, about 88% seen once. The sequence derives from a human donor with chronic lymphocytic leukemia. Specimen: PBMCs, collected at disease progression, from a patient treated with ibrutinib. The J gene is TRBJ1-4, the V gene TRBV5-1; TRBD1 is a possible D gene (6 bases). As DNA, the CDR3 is TGCGCCAGCAGCTTACAGGGCCGCCGCCTTAATGAAAAACTGTTTTTT. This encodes CASSLQGRRLNEKLFF.